This TCR beta chain emerged from a study of cytomegalovirus exposure and HLA in healthy donors. Notes on the study in general: In a later analysis, productive TCRs from donors in an Asian-associated ancestry cluster reportedly carried fewer N-insertions than the cohort mean.

The CDR3 has 15 amino acids. Trimming shortened V by 6 bases and J by 1 base, and 15 bases separated the two germline ends. Germline V gene sequence: CDR1 LNHDA, CDR2 SQIVND (reference sequence). Primers: 60 Vbeta forward and 13 Jbeta reverse. Sequenced by immunoSEQ multiplex PCR; TCRdb stores in-frame clones only, minus some. The profile shows about 61,000 clones, about 89% of them singletons. As to this clone: Its antigen remains unidentified.

The chain combines TRBV19 with TRBJ1-1; D may be TRBD1 (5 bases). The specimen was PBMCs. This receptor was obtained from a man under 40 in good health and CMV-seropositive. The CDR3 sequence: CASSTYLRGNTEAFF. Here the CDR3 DNA reads TGTGCCAGTAGCACGTATTTAAGGGGGAACACTGAAGCTTTCTTT.